This T cell receptor (beta chain) appears in the sequencing data of a study of cytomegalovirus exposure and HLA in healthy donors. Background on the study: An analysis done earlier identified more than 90 million unique TCR beta sequences from about 180 million T cells. Findings of the study overall: Serostatus for CMV was the only available immune exposure information. An Asian-associated ancestry cluster reportedly showed fewer N-insertions than the approximately 700-donor mean in a later analysis. Among the CMV-associated chains, three were confirmed in vitro as specific for CMV antigens.

The PCR was carried out with 60 Vbeta primers and 13 Jbeta primers. Some clones are missing from TCRdb's copy, which holds only in-frame ones; the method was immunoSEQ multiplex PCR. The sample has approximately 89,000 clones, approximately 76% seen once. Regarding this clone: Its cognate antigen is unknown.

V gave up 0 bases and J gave up 3 bases, with 10 bases separating them. Germline V gene data show CDR1 as KGHSH and CDR2 as LQKENI. CDR3 size: 15 residues. This TCR derives from a man aged 25-40 years in good health and CMV-seropositive. Input material: PBMCs. The chain has TRBV18 and TRBJ2-3; no firm D call. The CDR3 here is CASSPPNSGTDTQYF. The CDR3 bases are TGTGCCAGCTCACCACCGAACTCAGGTACAGATACGCAGTATTTT.